Sequencing of this T cell receptor beta chain was carried out in a study of T cell responses to AZD1222 COVID-19 vaccine. Concerning this clone: Its antigen is as yet unknown.

The CDR3 is 12 amino acids. V lost 5 bases to trimming and J lost 2 bases, with 6 bases between them. Germline V gene lookup returns CDR1 SEHNR and CDR2 FQNEAQ (reference sequence). Overall study results and limits: The donor cohort was predominantly white British with a female majority, and clonal diversity may have been underestimated. After the peak T cell response, and only then, were repertoires sampled. Variant regions that are unmutated are reportedly the target of nearly half of spike-specific TCRs.

Using immunoSEQ multiplex PCR, the repertoire was profiled, and TCRdb retains in-frame clones only, with some absent. The sample lists approximately 160,000 clones, around 94% occurring once. The sequenced sample was peripheral blood, obtained 28 days after the second AZD1222 dose. This sequence originates from an adult who received the AZD1222 COVID-19 vaccine. V gene TRBV7-9 combines with J gene TRBJ1-1; unclear D gene. The CDR3 loop reads CASSHLNTEAFF. CDR3 in DNA: TGTGCCAGCAGCCATTTAAACACTGAAGCTTTCTTT.